This T cell receptor (beta chain) came from a study of T cells after yellow fever vaccination. Overall study context: In the case of low-cell-number fractions, SMART-Seq v4 Ultra Low Input was used for preparation. Findings and limits, study-wide: The secondary response showed a weaker magnitude and a faster peak, day 5 versus 15.

Germline V lookup: CDR1 MNHEY, CDR2 SVGEGT. The CDR3 sequence is 12 residues long. Trimming removed 3 bases at V and 2 bases at J, with 5 bases between. At least ten counts were recorded for this clonotype. Its antigen remains unknown. TCRdb passed the 5' RACE reads through MiXCR, listing each CDR3 protein once. The sample has roughly 49,000 distinct CDR3 sequences; roughly 7.3% are singletons. The chain employs TRBV6-2 or TRBV6-3 and TRBJ2-7; D remains ambiguous. Sequenced material: CD8+ T cells sorted from PBMCs, taken approximately 15 days after the first yellow fever vaccination. The clonotype originates from a man aged 18 to 30 who received the YFV17D yellow fever vaccine. The CDR3 sequence: CASSYLAYEQYF. CDR3 bases: TGTGCCAGCAGTTATCTTGCCTACGAGCAGTACTTC.